These 27 T cell receptor beta chains share one sample of origin, sequenced in a study of shared clonotypes between healthy human individuals. The table came from immunoSEQ multiplex PCR; TCRdb's copy has only in-frame clones and leaves some out. The sample has just over 2,000,000 clones; roughly 94% are singletons. What was sequenced was naive CD4+ T cells sorted from blood. This sample's subset: CD45RA+ positively selected. The source is a man between 18 and 35 years old in good health.

The chain combines TRBV19 with TRBJ1-4; 10 bases agree with TRBD1. Germline V gene data show CDR1 as LNHDA and CDR2 as SQIVND (reference sequence). The V gene end was trimmed by 4 bases and the J gene end by 0 bases; junction bases not matched to a gene: 8. The CDR3 contains 18 residues. The CDR3 nucleotides read TGTGCCAGTAGTAACCAGGGACAGGGGACCTCAACTAATGAAAAACTGTTTTTT. The encoded protein is CASSNQGQGTSTNEKLFF.

This clone was detected only once. J is TRBJ1-3 and V is TRBV9, with D unclear. The germline V gene encodes CDR1 SGDLS and CDR2 YYNGEE. The CDR3 is 14 residues long. V lost 1 base and J 2 bases, leaving 7 bases between the germline ends. The DNA for the CDR3 is TGTGCCAGCAGCGTAAGCGATGCTGGAAACACCATATATTTT. This encodes CASSVSDAGNTIYF. The full variable domain, its missing parts supplied by reference TRBV9 and TRBJ1-3, is DSGVTQTPKHLITATGQRVTLRCSPRSGDLSVYWYQQSLDQGLQFLIQYYNGEERAKGNILERFSAQQFPDLHSELNLSSLELGDSALYFCASSVSDAGNTIYFGEGSWLTVV.

The chain carries TRBV4-1 and TRBJ1-1, with a weak D call TRBD1 (6 bases). Germline V gives CDR1 MGHRA, CDR2 YSYEKL. There are 16 residues in the CDR3. Trimming removed 3 bases from V and 1 base from J, with 15 bases in between. The CDR3 is CASSHTPGHSNTEAFF. CDR3 DNA: TGCGCCAGCAGCCATACACCGGGACACTCGAACACTGAAGCTTTCTTT.

The chain recombines TRBV11-2 with TRBJ1-2; the D gene is possibly TRBD1 (5 bases). The CDR3 has 13 residues. The germline V gene encodes CDR1 SGHAT and CDR2 FQNNGV. Between the trimmed V and J ends, which lost 5 bases and 6 bases, there was a span of 13 bases. The CDR3 loop is CASSPRAGDGYTF. The CDR3 DNA follows: TGTGCCAGCAGCCCCAGGGCGGGGGATGGCTACACCTTC.

The V call is TRBV10-1, the J call TRBJ2-7; 9 bases match TRBD1. The CDR3 is 15 residues long. CDR1 and CDR2 from the germline V gene are WNHNN and SYGVQD (reference sequence). Germline trimming cut 6 bases from V and 8 bases from J; bases unmatched to any gene: 14. The CDR3 sequence: CASSTGGAGNRKQYF. CDR3 DNA: TGCGCCAGCAGCACAGGGGGCGCAGGCAATCGCAAGCAGTACTTC.

This sequence joins TRBV12-5 and TRBJ1-2, with 8 bases lining up with TRBD1. The CDR3 has 14 residues. V was pared by 3 bases and J by 5 bases, with 5 bases of the junction left unmatched. Germline V gene sequence: CDR1 LGHNT, CDR2 FRNRAP. The CDR3 sequence: CASGLWTGSYGYTF. The DNA for the CDR3 is TGTGCTAGTGGTTTATGGACAGGGTCGTATGGCTACACCTTC.

This chain links TRBV5-4 with TRBJ2-7, with TRBD2 matching 10 bases. V trimming: 0 bases; J trimming: 2 bases; junction bases outside the gene matches: 11. The germline V gene encodes CDR1 SGHNT and CDR2 YYREEE (reference sequence). The CDR3 has 18 residues. The CDR3 is CASSLAPSGRRKAYEQYF. CDR3 nucleotide sequence: TGTGCCAGCAGCTTGGCCCCTAGCGGGAGACGTAAAGCCTACGAGCAGTACTTC.

The V and J genes are TRBV19 and TRBJ1-1; 7 bases fit TRBD1. Germline CDR1 LNHDA, CDR2 SQIVND (reference sequence). CDR3 length equals 14 residues. The V segment lost 6 bases and the J segment 2 bases; nucleotides outside the gene matches: 6. DNA of the CDR3: TGTGCCAGTAGCCTCGGGACAGCAAACACTGAAGCTTTCTTT. Amino acids: CASSLGTANTEAFF.

This clone showed up just once. The identical CDR3 is also encoded by other nucleotide sequences in the sample. The gene calls are TRBV7-2 and TRBJ1-5; no firm D call. This CDR3 is 13 amino acids long. Trimming took 3 bases from V and 1 from J, leaving 4 bases between them. Germline CDR1 reads SGHTA; CDR2 reads FQGNSA. In nucleotides, the CDR3 is TGTGCCAGCAGCTTCGGAAGCAATCAGCCCCAGCATTTT. Translated, it gives CASSFGSNQPQHF. The full variable domain, rest sourced from reference TRBV7-2 and TRBJ1-5, is GAGVSQSPSNKVTEKGKDVELRCDPISGHTALYWYRQSLGQGLEFLIYFQGNSAPDKSGLPSDRFSAERTGGSVSTLTIQRTQQEDSAVYLCASSFGSNQPQHFGDGTRLSIL.

The chain carries TRBV7-9 and TRBJ1-4; no reliable D call. V lost 1 base and J 0 bases, leaving 6 bases between the germline ends. From germline, CDR1 is SEHNR and CDR2 FQNEAQ (reference sequence). There are 15 residues in the CDR3. CDR3 protein: CASSLGATTNEKLFF. CDR3 nucleotide sequence: TGTGCCAGCAGCTTAGGGGCTACAACTAATGAAAAACTGTTTTTT.

The rearrangement links TRBV5-1 to TRBJ1-1, with D hard to call. CDR1 SGHRS and CDR2 YFSETQ come from the germline V gene. Between the trimmed V and J ends, which lost 7 bases and 0 bases, there was a span of 7 bases. This CDR3 spans 12 amino acids. CDR3 in amino acids: CASFSVNTEAFF. In DNA, the CDR3 is TGCGCCAGCTTCTCTGTGAACACTGAAGCTTTCTTT.

The chain has TRBV11-2 and TRBJ2-3; D may match TRBD1 or TRBD2 (5 bases each). The ends were cut back, 4 bases at V and 5 bases at J, with 10 bases in the middle. CDR1 is SGHAT, CDR2 FQNNGV, per germline. The CDR3 has 13 amino acids. This chain's CDR3 is CASSSGTGDTQYF. The CDR3 nucleotides read TGTGCCAGCAGCTCGGGGACGGGAGATACGCAGTATTTT. The full variable domain, in which reference TRBV11-2 and TRBJ2-3 provide the parts outside the CDR3, is EAGVAQSPRYKIIEKRQSVAFWCNPISGHATLYWYQQILGQGPKLLIQFQNNGVVDDSQLPKDRFSAERLKGVDSTLKIQPAKLEDSAVYLCASSSGTGDTQYFGPGTRLTVL.

The chain couples TRBV28 to TRBJ2-3; 8 bases fit TRBD1. The V gene's germline CDR1 is MDHEN and CDR2 SYDVKM. V was pared by 7 bases and J by 6 bases, with 12 bases of the junction left unmatched. The CDR3 runs 15 residues. This CDR3 reads CASTPDRVSADTQYF. The CDR3, as DNA: TGTGCCAGCACCCCGGACAGGGTTTCTGCTGATACGCAGTATTTT.

The CDR3 coding sequence is TGTGCCAGCAGTCTCCAACTCGAGGCGGGGGATACGCAGTATTTT. It encodes CASSLQLEAGDTQYF. V gene TRBV25-1 combines with J gene TRBJ2-3, with D possibly being TRBD2 (6 bases). The CDR3 covers 15 residues. Germline CDR1 and CDR2: MGHDK and SYGVNS. Trimming left V 5 bases short and J 6 bases short, with 18 bases between.

This rearrangement joins TRBV28 to TRBJ1-5, with 7 bases fitting TRBD1. The CDR3 has 15 amino acids. Germline CDR1 MDHEN, CDR2 SYDVKM. Unmatched junction bases numbered 12, after V lost 6 bases and J lost 7 bases. The CDR3 sequence: CASSPPRQGVQPQHF. The CDR3 DNA follows: TGTGCCAGCAGCCCCCCCCGACAGGGAGTACAGCCCCAGCATTTT.

The chain links TRBV5-1 to TRBJ2-7; 12 bases fit TRBD2. The CDR3 totals 16 residues. Germline V gene data show CDR1 as SGHRS and CDR2 as YFSETQ. Unmatched junction bases numbered 10, after V lost 4 bases and J lost 5 bases. The CDR3 reads CASSPLTSGSHNEQYF. CDR3 in DNA: TGCGCCAGCAGCCCTTTGACTAGCGGGAGTCATAACGAGCAGTACTTC.

This chain's CDR3 is CASTFSGAGRSHRRAFF. The CDR3 nucleotides are TGTGCCAGCACCTTTTCAGGGGCAGGGAGGTCTCATCGTCGGGCTTTCTTT. V is TRBV27 and J is TRBJ1-1, with D possibly matching TRBD1 (6 bases). Deletions cut 7 bases from V and 11 bases from J, with 32 bases between. The CDR3 runs to 17 residues. Looked up from germline, CDR1 is MNHEY and CDR2 is SMNVEV (reference sequence).

V gene TRBV5-1 combines with J gene TRBJ1-4; D not certain. CDR3 length: 15 residues. V lost 3 bases, J lost 8 bases, and 17 bases lay in between. Germline lookup yields CDR1 SGHRS and CDR2 YFSETQ. The CDR3, as DNA: TGCGCCAGCAGCTCCCAAACTACATCACGGGAAAAACTGTTTTTT. Amino acid sequence: CASSSQTTSREKLFF. Full variable domain (missing parts from reference TRBV5-1 and TRBJ1-4): KAGVTQTPRYLIKTRGQQVTLSCSPISGHRSVSWYQQTPGQGLQFLFEYFSETQRNKGNFPGRFSGRQFSNSRSEMNVSTLELGDSALYLCASSSQTTSREKLFFGSGTQLSVL.

Worth noting for this clone: This sample includes further DNA sequences coding for the same CDR3. The chain joins TRBV6-6 to TRBJ2-1, with D maybe TRBD2 (6 bases). V dropped 7 bases and J dropped 4 bases, with 11 bases sitting between them. Germline CDR1 MNHNY, CDR2 SVGAGI (reference sequence). The CDR3 loop spans 13 amino acids. The CDR3 spells CASNLGSYNEQFF. The CDR3 region has the DNA TGTGCCAGCAATCTCGGGAGTTACAATGAGCAGTTCTTC.

The CDR3 sequence is CASSPDRIYPPVNEQFF. Written as DNA, the CDR3 is TGTGCCAGCAGCCCCGACAGAATATACCCCCCGGTGAATGAGCAGTTCTTC. V usage is TRBV28 and J usage is TRBJ2-1; the D gene is possibly TRBD1 (5 bases). Germline V gene sequence: CDR1 MDHEN, CDR2 SYDVKM. V dropped 6 bases and J dropped 7 bases, with 25 bases sitting between them. The CDR3 runs 17 residues.

The V call is TRBV9, the J call TRBJ2-7, with TRBD1 identical over 12 bases. Germline values: CDR1 SGDLS, CDR2 YYNGEE. The CDR3 sequence is 15 residues long. Trimming removed 3 bases from V and 5 bases from J; junction bases left unmatched: 6. The CDR3 nucleotides are TGTGCCAGCAGCGCCACCGGGACAGGGGGCCACGAGCAGTACTTC. This translates into CASSATGTGGHEQYF. Using reference TRBV9 and TRBJ2-7 for the parts outside the CDR3, the full variable domain is DSGVTQTPKHLITATGQRVTLRCSPRSGDLSVYWYQQSLDQGLQFLIQYYNGEERAKGNILERFSAQQFPDLHSELNLSSLELGDSALYFCASSATGTGGHEQYFGPGTRLTVT.

This chain joins TRBV18 and TRBJ2-5; 10 bases line up with TRBD1. Germline V gives CDR1 KGHSH, CDR2 LQKENI. The CDR3 runs to 14 residues. V dropped 8 bases and J dropped 4; count of bases not matched to a gene: 7. The CDR3 reads CASGGTGVGETQYF. The CDR3 region has the DNA TGTGCCAGCGGAGGGACAGGGGTTGGAGAGACCCAGTACTTC. The variable domain in full, completed from reference TRBV18 and TRBJ2-5, reads NAGVMQNPRHLVRRRGQEARLRCSPMKGHSHVYWYRQLPEEGLKFMVYLQKENIIDESGMPKERFSAEFPKEGPSILRIQQVVRGDSAAYFCASGGTGVGETQYFGPGTRLLVL.

The V call is TRBV6-1, the J call TRBJ2-2; 8 bases map to TRBD1. Germline V CDR1 and CDR2: MNHNS, SASEGT. This CDR3 has 14 amino acids. Losses at the gene ends were 7 bases for V and 6 bases for J; bases not matched to a gene: 7. CDR3 sequence (DNA): TGTGCCAGCACCTCTGACAGGGGATCCGGGGAGCTGTTTTTT. It specifies CASTSDRGSGELFF.

The sample holds one count of this clone. The V gene is TRBV27, the J gene TRBJ2-3; the D is unclear. Looked up from germline, CDR1 is MNHEY and CDR2 is SMNVEV (reference sequence). Trimming pared 7 bases from V and 0 bases from J, leaving 14 bases between. CDR3 length: 15 amino acids. The CDR3 reads CASTRRGPSTDTQYF. The CDR3 region has the DNA TGTGCCAGCACTCGCCGCGGCCCTAGCACAGATACGCAGTATTTT.

The chain recombines TRBV7-8 with TRBJ1-1; 7 nucleotides align to TRBD1. V trimming: 3 bases; J trimming: 0 bases; junction bases outside the gene matches: 7. Germline lookup yields CDR1 SGHVS and CDR2 FQNEAQ. There are 16 residues in the CDR3. In DNA form, the CDR3 reads TGTGCCAGCAGCTTGGGACAGCACACCATGAACACTGAAGCTTTCTTT. It yields the protein CASSLGQHTMNTEAFF.

CDR3 DNA sequence: TGCGCCAGCAGAGGGAGGCGCACTAATGAAAAACTGTTTTTT. Protein product: CASRGRRTNEKLFF. The chain carries TRBV10-1 and TRBJ1-4; D is unclear. This CDR3 is 14 amino acids long. Germline V gene data show CDR1 as WNHNN and CDR2 as SYGVQD (reference sequence). Trimming took off 6 bases at V and 2 bases at J, with 10 bases between the two ends.

This chain links TRBV6-1 with TRBJ1-2; D is undetermined. Trimming pared 4 bases from V and 1 base from J, leaving 13 bases between. The CDR3 totals 15 residues. Germline V gene sequence: CDR1 MNHNS, CDR2 SASEGT. In nucleotides, the CDR3 is TGTGCCAGCAGTGTCCTCCGGGAGCTTAACTATGGCTACACCTTC. Its translation: CASSVLRELNYGYTF.